A single sample gave rise to the 7 T cell receptor beta chains below, sequenced in a study of radiation and T cells in renal cell carcinoma. TCRdb's table, derived via immunoSEQ multiplex PCR, lists solely in-frame clones and lacks some. The sample yields some 150,000 clones, around 88% seen once. Specified time point: blood 4 weeks post-SBRT, at nephrectomy. The treatment is: 15 Gy SBRT to primary tumor, nephrectomy 4 weeks later. Sequences were derived from blood, sampled from a patient whose treatment included radiotherapy and nephrectomy. The origin of the receptors is a woman aged 50 to 60 with renal cell carcinoma.

This chain links TRBV9 with TRBJ2-3; 14 bases map to TRBD2. V lost 3 bases, J lost 9 bases, and 6 bases stayed unmatched. This CDR3 contains 15 residues. Germline V CDR1 and CDR2: SGDLS, YYNGEE. The CDR3 protein is CASSEMGLAGETQYF. The CDR3 coding sequence is TGTGCCAGCAGCGAGATGGGACTAGCGGGAGAAACGCAGTATTTT. The whole variable domain, filled in from reference TRBV9 and TRBJ2-3, reads DSGVTQTPKHLITATGQRVTLRCSPRSGDLSVYWYQQSLDQGLQFLIQYYNGEERAKGNILERFSAQQFPDLHSELNLSSLELGDSALYFCASSEMGLAGETQYFGPGTRLTVL.

The chain couples TRBV28 to TRBJ1-5; D perhaps matches TRBD1 (6 bases). V was cut by 1 base and J by 4 bases, with 11 bases left in between. The CDR3 consists of 15 residues. CDR1 MDHEN and CDR2 SYDVKM come from the germline V gene. CDR3 sequence (DNA): TGTGCCAGCAGTTTATCACAGGGTGGGAATCAGCCCCAGCATTTT. Protein: CASSLSQGGNQPQHF. Filled out from reference TRBV28 and TRBJ1-5, the complete variable domain reads DVKVTQSSRYLVKRTGEKVFLECVQDMDHENMFWYRQDPGLGLRLIYFSYDVKMKEKGDIPEGYSVSREKKERFSLILESASTNQTSMYLCASSLSQGGNQPQHFGDGTRLSIL.

The V call is TRBV19, the J call TRBJ1-2, with D unclear. This CDR3 is built from 13 residues. CDR1 and CDR2 from the germline V gene are LNHDA and SQIVND (reference sequence). V lost 7 bases and J 4 bases, leaving 13 bases between the germline ends. CDR3 nucleotide sequence: TGTGCCAGTATCGCCCGCGGCCCCTATGGCTACACCTTC. Translation gives CASIARGPYGYTF.

This rearrangement joins TRBV5-1 to TRBJ1-4; TRBD1 matches 7 bases. CDR3 length: 15 residues. Trimming took 4 bases from V and 4 from J; bases not matched to a gene: 7. Germline V gene lookup returns CDR1 SGHRS and CDR2 YFSETQ. The CDR3 region is CASSVTGTDNEKLFF. DNA of the CDR3: TGCGCCAGCAGCGTAACCGGGACAGATAATGAAAAACTGTTTTTT.

This chain connects TRBV4-3 to TRBJ2-3, with 10 bases identical to TRBD2. With 0 bases clipped from V and 6 bases from J, the junction kept 3 bases outside the gene matches. Germline V gives CDR1 LGHNA, CDR2 YSLEER. The CDR3 has 15 residues. The CDR3 sequence: CASSQERTSGDTQYF. The DNA of the CDR3 is TGCGCCAGCAGCCAAGAGCGGACTAGCGGTGATACGCAGTATTTT.

This clone was seen just once. The chain employs TRBV29-1 and TRBJ1-1; D possibly corresponds to TRBD1 (5 bases). Trimming left V 2 bases short and J 0 bases short, with 7 bases between. The CDR3 loop spans 13 amino acids. Per the germline V gene, CDR1 is SQVTM and CDR2 is ANQGSEA. The DNA for the CDR3 is TGCAGCGTTGAACAGGGTTTGAACACTGAAGCTTTCTTT. Encoded protein: CSVEQGLNTEAFF.

V gene TRBV2 combines with J gene TRBJ1-4; D is uncertain. Trimming stripped 8 bases from V and 6 bases from J, with 4 bases between. The germline V gene encodes CDR1 SNHLY and CDR2 FYNNEI. This CDR3 has 10 residues. The CDR3 DNA sequence: TGTGCCAGCCGGGATGAAAAACTGTTTTTT. This codes for CASRDEKLFF. Full variable domain (rest looked up from reference TRBV2 and TRBJ1-4): EPEVTQTPSHQVTQMGQEVILRCVPISNHLYFYWYRQILGQKVEFLVSFYNNEISEKSEIFDDQFSVERPDGSNFTLKIRSTKLEDSAMYFCASRDEKLFFGSGTQLSVL.